The 29 T cell receptor beta chains in this list originate from one sample, sequenced in a study of shared clonotypes between healthy human individuals. The table came from immunoSEQ multiplex PCR; TCRdb's copy has only in-frame clones and leaves some out. The sample shows 2,500,000 or so clones, roughly nine tenths of them seen only once. The sequenced sample was naive CD4+ T cells sorted from blood. Subset here: CD45RA+ positively selected. The receptors here all came from a man between 18 and 29 years old in good health.

Details on this clone: The sample carries other DNA sequences with the same CDR3. This chain uses TRBV2 with TRBJ1-2; D is possibly TRBD1 (6 bases). The V and J ends lost 7 bases and 6 bases respectively, with 12 bases between them. The CDR3 runs 12 residues. Looked up from germline, CDR1 is SNHLY and CDR2 is FYNNEI. The CDR3 sequence is CASTRGANGYTF. CDR3 bases: TGTGCCAGCACACGGGGGGCTAATGGCTACACCTTC.

This chain uses TRBV5-1 with TRBJ2-1, with D maybe TRBD2 (5 bases). Trimming pared 2 bases from V and 6 bases from J, leaving 9 bases between. Germline V CDR1 and CDR2: SGHRS, YFSETQ. This CDR3 has 13 residues. CDR3 nucleotide sequence: TGCGCCAGCAGCTTTGGACTTGGCAATGAGCAGTTCTTC. As protein: CASSFGLGNEQFF.

The chain is built from TRBV2 and TRBJ2-1; TRBD2 might be the D (6 bases). Germline V gives CDR1 SNHLY, CDR2 FYNNEI. This CDR3 is 14 amino acids long. V gave up 11 bases and J gave up 0 bases, with 14 bases separating them. In DNA form, the CDR3 reads TGTGCCGCGGGGCAGACCAGCTCCTACAATGAGCAGTTCTTC. As protein: CAAGQTSSYNEQFF.

The chain combines TRBV7-9 with TRBJ2-1, with D maybe TRBD2 (6 bases). The CDR3 extends over 13 amino acids. The V end lost 5 bases, the J end lost 9 bases, and 14 bases lay between the germline ends. Per germline, CDR1 SEHNR and CDR2 FQNEAQ (reference sequence). The CDR3 region has the DNA TGTGCCAGCAGCATACGGGAGTCGGTTGAGCAGTTCTTC. Amino acid sequence: CASSIRESVEQFF.

The genes are TRBV30 and TRBJ2-3; 10 nucleotides line up with TRBD2. Germline CDR1 is GTSNPN and CDR2 is SVGIG (reference sequence). CDR3 length: 15 residues. V lost 7 bases to trimming and J lost 2 bases; unmatched junction nucleotides: 9. The CDR3 nucleotides read TGTGCCTCAACGCCTACTAGCGGGAACACAGATACGCAGTATTTT. As protein: CASTPTSGNTDTQYF.

The gene calls are TRBV7-2 and TRBJ1-6; D ambiguous. Germline V gives CDR1 SGHTA, CDR2 FQGNSA. The CDR3 has 16 residues. Trimming left V 1 base short and J 7 bases short, with 14 bases between. The CDR3 DNA is TGTGCCAGCAGCTTAGTAGGAAGGCCGTCGAATTCACCCCTCCACTTT. Its translation is CASSLVGRPSNSPLHF.

CDR3 sequence (DNA): TGTGCCAGCAGCGCCGTAGCGGGAGGGCAAGAGACCCAGTACTTC. This translates into CASSAVAGGQETQYF. The rearrangement links TRBV5-4 to TRBJ2-5; 11 bases agree with TRBD2. The V gene end was trimmed by 4 bases and the J gene end by 2 bases; junction bases not matched to a gene: 4. CDR1 and CDR2 from the germline V gene are SGHNT and YYREEE (reference sequence). The CDR3 spans 15 residues.

This clone was counted once. V and J are TRBV11-3 and TRBJ2-1; unclear D gene. This CDR3 comprises 14 residues. The germline CDR1 and CDR2 sequences are SGHNT and YENEEA. V dropped 5 bases and J dropped 5 bases, with 13 bases sitting between them. The CDR3 spells CASSPGRPNNEQFF. The CDR3, as DNA: TGTGCCAGCAGCCCTGGTCGCCCTAACAATGAGCAGTTCTTC. Filled out from reference TRBV11-3 and TRBJ2-1, the complete variable domain reads EAGVVQSPRYKIIEKKQPVAFWCNPISGHNTLYWYLQNLGQGPELLIRYENEEAVDDSQLPKDRFSAERLKGVDSTLKIQPAELGDSAVYLCASSPGRPNNEQFFGPGTRLTVL.

This rearrangement joins TRBV10-1 to TRBJ1-1; D is undetermined. Germline lookup yields CDR1 WNHNN and CDR2 SYGVQD (reference sequence). V was shortened by 0 bases and J by 0 bases, with 11 bases between the two germline ends. The CDR3 spans 16 residues. The CDR3: CASSESNKDMNTEAFF. The CDR3, as DNA: TGCGCCAGCAGTGAGTCGAATAAGGATATGAACACTGAAGCTTTCTTT.

The rearrangement uses TRBV30 and TRBJ1-4, with 10 bases fitting TRBD1. V was clipped by 3 bases and J by 4 bases; unmatched bases: 8. Per the germline V gene, CDR1 is GTSNPN and CDR2 is SVGIG (reference sequence). This CDR3 region has 16 residues. For the CDR3, the DNA is TGTGCCTGGAGCCTTAGCAGGACAGGGGGTAATGAAAAACTGTTTTTT. This encodes CAWSLSRTGGNEKLFF.

Of note for this clone: Other DNA sequences of this sample code for an identical CDR3. The genes are TRBV12-5 and TRBJ2-7; D uncertain. V dropped 0 bases and J dropped 1 base, with 1 base sitting between them. The CDR3 length is 12 residues. Germline V gene lookup returns CDR1 LGHNT and CDR2 FRNRAP. CDR3 residues: CASGLVSYEQYF. The CDR3 DNA sequence: TGTGCTAGTGGTTTGGTGTCCTACGAGCAGTACTTC.

This clone came up once. The same CDR3 also results from other DNA sequences found in this sample. This rearrangement joins TRBV6-5 to TRBJ1-5, with unresolved D. Germline values: CDR1 MNHEY, CDR2 SVGAGI. V was trimmed by 2 bases and J by 4 bases, leaving 6 bases between them. The length of the CDR3 is 13 residues. The CDR3 nucleotides are TGTGCCAGCAGTTACGGCAGAAATCAGCCCCAGCATTTT. It is translated as CASSYGRNQPQHF.

This chain links TRBV5-1 with TRBJ2-5, with TRBD1 matching 9 bases. The germline V gene encodes CDR1 SGHRS and CDR2 YFSETQ. CDR3 length equals 17 residues. The V segment lost 3 bases and the J segment 7 bases; nucleotides outside the gene matches: 16. This CDR3 is CASSSLPSGTGLTTQYF. CDR3 sequence (DNA): TGCGCCAGCAGCTCACTACCCTCCGGGACAGGGTTGACGACCCAGTACTTC.

The rearrangement joins TRBV19 to TRBJ1-5; D possibly corresponds to TRBD1 (5 bases). V was shortened by 5 bases and J by 2 bases, with 22 bases between the two germline ends. The V gene's germline CDR1 is LNHDA and CDR2 SQIVND (reference sequence). The CDR3 is 18 amino acids. CDR3 DNA: TGTGCCAGTAGTTCAGTAGCCCCTGTGCAGGGTGGCAATCAGCCCCAGCATTTT. Amino acids: CASSSVAPVQGGNQPQHF.

Comments on this clone: Other DNA sequences in the same sample also yield this CDR3. The rearrangement uses TRBV6-1 and TRBJ1-2; 7 positions agree with TRBD1. The germline V gene encodes CDR1 MNHNS and CDR2 SASEGT. Trimming cost V 5 bases and J 4 bases; bases outside gene matches: 4. The CDR3 loop spans 13 amino acids. CDR3 protein: CASSLQGSYGYTF. As DNA, the CDR3 is TGTGCCAGCAGTTTACAGGGGAGCTATGGCTACACCTTC.

This clone was seen just once. The chain recombines TRBV5-4 with TRBJ2-1, with D maybe TRBD1 (6 bases). The CDR3 is 15 amino acids. With 4 bases removed from V and 3 bases from J, the gap between germline ends came to 14 bases. Germline V gene data show CDR1 as SGHNT and CDR2 as YYREEE (reference sequence). The CDR3: CASSPVDRVYNEQFF. The DNA of the CDR3 is TGTGCCAGCAGCCCCGTGGACAGAGTCTACAATGAGCAGTTCTTC.

The genes are TRBV29-1 and TRBJ2-1; D is uncertain. CDR3 length equals 16 residues. Germline CDR1 is SQVTM and CDR2 is ANQGSEA. The V end was cut by 4 bases, the J end by 0 bases, with 16 bases between. The CDR3 reads CSVARTGDSSYNEQFF. In DNA, the CDR3 is TGCAGCGTTGCTCGTACTGGGGATAGCTCCTACAATGAGCAGTTCTTC.

For this clone: Other DNA sequences in the same sample also yield this CDR3. V gene TRBV7-9 combines with J gene TRBJ2-7; 11 bases match TRBD2. Germline loops: CDR1 SEHNR, CDR2 FQNEAQ (reference sequence). CDR3 length equals 15 residues. J was trimmed by 1 base and V by 5 bases; bases with no gene match: 4. The DNA for the CDR3 is TGTGCCAGCAGCAGGCTAGCGGGAGGATCCTACGAGCAGTACTTC. Protein sequence: CASSRLAGGSYEQYF. Full variable domain (missing parts from reference TRBV7-9 and TRBJ2-7): DTGVSQNPRHKITKRGQNVTFRCDPISEHNRLYWYRQTLGQGPEFLTYFQNEAQLEKSRLLSDRFSAERPKGSFSTLEIQRTEQGDSAMYLCASSRLAGGSYEQYFGPGTRLTVT.

The chain employs TRBV18 and TRBJ2-3, with 8 nucleotides matching TRBD1. Germline CDR1 reads KGHSH; CDR2 reads LQKENI. J gave up 1 base and V 0 bases, and 9 bases lay outside the gene matches. The CDR3 totals 18 residues. The CDR3 nucleotides are TGTGCCAGCTCACCACCGAAGACCCTGGACAGGGGCACAGATACGCAGTATTTT. This codes for CASSPPKTLDRGTDTQYF. The variable domain in full, completed from reference TRBV18 and TRBJ2-3, reads NAGVMQNPRHLVRRRGQEARLRCSPMKGHSHVYWYRQLPEEGLKFMVYLQKENIIDESGMPKERFSAEFPKEGPSILRIQQVVRGDSAAYFCASSPPKTLDRGTDTQYFGPGTRLTVL.

The V and J genes are TRBV18 and TRBJ1-4; 7 bases are shared with TRBD1. Germline values: CDR1 KGHSH, CDR2 LQKENI. With 4 bases clipped from V and 4 bases from J, the junction kept 9 bases outside the gene matches. This CDR3 region has 16 residues. CDR3 sequence (DNA): TGTGCCAGCTCACAAACAACCGGGACAGTTAATGAAAAACTGTTTTTT. Protein product: CASSQTTGTVNEKLFF. Filled out from reference TRBV18 and TRBJ1-4, the complete variable domain reads NAGVMQNPRHLVRRRGQEARLRCSPMKGHSHVYWYRQLPEEGLKFMVYLQKENIIDESGMPKERFSAEFPKEGPSILRIQQVVRGDSAAYFCASSQTTGTVNEKLFFGSGTQLSVL.

As DNA, the CDR3 is TGCGCCAGCAGCCCCGGAGGGGCGTATAGGGCTGAAGCTTTCTTT. Translated: CASSPGGAYRAEAFF. The V and J genes are TRBV4-3 and TRBJ1-1, with a possible D match to TRBD1 (5 bases). This CDR3 has 15 residues. From germline, CDR1 is LGHNA and CDR2 YSLEER. V lost 4 bases to trimming and J lost 6 bases, with 18 bases between them.

V gene TRBV27 combines with J gene TRBJ2-5; 14 bases align to TRBD2. The CDR3 is made up of 16 amino acids. Per germline, CDR1 MNHEY and CDR2 SMNVEV (reference sequence). After removal of 7 bases from V and 4 bases from J, the junction contained 8 bases not matched to a gene. The CDR3 sequence is CASKGLAGGRGETQYF. CDR3 sequence (DNA): TGTGCCAGCAAAGGACTAGCGGGAGGCCGCGGAGAGACCCAGTACTTC.

The chain has TRBV11-1 and TRBJ2-2; 9 bases match TRBD2. Germline CDR1 SGHAT, CDR2 FQDESV (reference sequence). The CDR3 is 14 amino acids. J lost 4 bases, V lost 10 bases, and 7 bases had no gene match. The CDR3 coding sequence is TGTGCCACCAAAGCGGGGGGTGTCACCGGGGAGCTGTTTTTT. Translation: CATKAGGVTGELFF. Together with reference TRBV11-1 and TRBJ2-2, the CDR3 gives the full variable domain: EAEVAQSPRYKITEKSQAVAFWCDPISGHATLYWYRQILGQGPELLVQFQDESVVDDSQLPKDRFSAERLKGVDSTLKIQPAELGDSAMYLCATKAGGVTGELFFGEGSRLTVL.

The rearrangement uses TRBV19 and TRBJ2-2; 7 bases are shared with TRBD1. V lost 6 bases and J lost 6; bases outside the gene matches: 7. CDR1 is LNHDA and CDR2 is SQIVND in the germline V gene (reference sequence). The CDR3 runs to 14 residues. As DNA, the CDR3 is TGTGCCAGTAGCAGGACAGGCACAGCCGGGGAGCTGTTTTTT. This translates into CASSRTGTAGELFF.

The chain employs TRBV7-6 and TRBJ1-1, with D uncertain. The V end lost 4 bases, the J end lost 0 bases, and 6 bases lay between the germline ends. The CDR3 sequence is 13 residues long. CDR1 SGHVS and CDR2 FNYEAQ come from the germline V gene. CDR3 protein: CASSSQLNTEAFF. As DNA, the CDR3 is TGTGCCAGCAGCTCTCAACTGAACACTGAAGCTTTCTTT.

The rearrangement links TRBV29-1 to TRBJ2-5; 11 bases are shared with TRBD2. The CDR3 has 16 residues. CDR1 and CDR2 from the germline V gene are SQVTM and ANQGSEA. The trim removed 4 bases at V and 2 bases at J, leaving 9 bases unmatched. CDR3 amino acids: CSVAGLAGGLQETQYF. The CDR3, as DNA: TGCAGCGTTGCAGGGCTAGCGGGGGGTCTACAAGAGACCCAGTACTTC.

This clone has just one count. The V call is TRBV28, the J call TRBJ1-5; weak D call: TRBD1 (5 bases). V dropped 3 bases and J dropped 0 bases, with 15 bases sitting between them. Germline CDR1 is MDHEN and CDR2 is SYDVKM. The CDR3 is made up of 17 amino acids. The CDR3 bases are TGTGCCAGCAGTTTCCGATGGGGGGAAAATAGCAATCAGCCCCAGCATTTT. Its translation: CASSFRWGENSNQPQHF.

As for this clone: Relative to the germline gene, one junction end is altered; a read error may explain this. The chain couples TRBV7-7 to TRBJ2-2, with D uncertain. Germline CDR1 is SSHAT and CDR2 is FNYEAQ (reference sequence). This CDR3 spans 12 amino acids. CDR3 region: CASSTLAGELFF. The DNA of the CDR3 is TGTGCTAGCAGCACACTCGCCGGGGAGCTGTTTTTT.

The V gene is TRBV19, the J gene TRBJ2-1; 12 bases match TRBD2. The CDR3 has 16 residues. Per germline, CDR1 LNHDA and CDR2 SQIVND (reference sequence). V lost 4 bases to trimming and J lost 7 bases; unmatched junction nucleotides: 8. The CDR3 coding sequence is TGTGCCAGTAGTACATCAACTAGCGGGAGGCGAAATGAGCAGTTCTTC. It is translated as CASSTSTSGRRNEQFF.